The rows below give T cell receptor beta chains drawn from one sample of a study of cytomegalovirus exposure and HLA in healthy donors. Using immunoSEQ multiplex PCR, the repertoire was profiled, and TCRdb retains in-frame clones only, with some absent. The repertoire includes around 200,000 clones, roughly 77% of them detected once, and 2.5% to 4% sits in the top ten. Sequencing used PBMCs. These receptors all come from a woman aged 25 to 39 in good health and CMV-seropositive. CDR3s include the opening cysteine and the closing phenylalanine or tryptophan. Each record gives: CDR3 length, J gene, clone size, D gene, V gene, CDR3 DNA, CDR3 protein. D genes are given only for firm matches. Clone sizes are given selectively: once, few, many, or a class where the clone is expanded.

16	TRBJ1-2	-	TRBD1	TRBV6-5	TGTGCCAGCAGTTACACCTACAGGGGGCAGGACTATGGCTACACCTTC	CASSYTYRGQDYGYTF
13	TRBJ1-2	-	TRBD1	TRBV6-5	TGTGCCAGCAGTTACGGGACAGGCGGGAACTACACCTTC	CASSYGTGGNYTF
14	TRBJ1-2	-	-	TRBV7-9	TGTGCCAGCAGCTTTGAGGGGGGGATCGGCGGCTACACCTTC	CASSFEGGIGGYTF
15	TRBJ1-1	-	-	TRBV28	TGTGCCAGCAGTTTTTCCGTGTGGGAGTATGCTGAAGCTTTCTTT	CASSFSVWEYAEAFF
14	TRBJ2-7	once	TRBD2	TRBV28	TGTGCCAGCAGGCCGGGACTAGCGGGACACGAGCAGTACTTC	CASRPGLAGHEQYF
14	TRBJ2-2	-	-	TRBV11-2	TGTGCCAGCAGCCCTAGCGAGGGTAACGGGGAGCTGTTTTTT	CASSPSEGNGELFF
12	TRBJ2-3	-	TRBD2	TRBV13	TGTGCCAGCTCGGGAGGGGCGGATACGCAGTATTTT	CASSGGADTQYF
16	TRBJ1-1	-	TRBD1	TRBV12-5	TGTGCTAGTGGTTTGGTACTCGGGACAGTGTTAGCCGAAGCTTTCTTT	CASGLVLGTVLAEAFF
15	TRBJ2-1	-	-	TRBV7-7	TGTGCCAGCAGCTTCGGGCTAGCATCCTACAATGAGCAGTTCTTC	CASSFGLASYNEQFF
14	TRBJ2-2	-	-	TRBV7-9	TGTGCCAGCAGCTTAACTCAGAACACCGGGGAGCTGTTTTTT	CASSLTQNTGELFF
16	TRBJ2-1	few	-	TRBV18	TGTGCCAGCTCTCAAAATATCCGCGTCTCCTACAATGAGCAGTTCTTC	CASSQNIRVSYNEQFF
15	TRBJ1-1	-	TRBD1	TRBV7-9	TGTGCCAGCAGTACGACAGGGGCCTTGAACACTGAAGCTTTCTTT	CASSTTGALNTEAFF
17	TRBJ2-1	-	TRBD2	TRBV4-1	TGCGCCAGCAGCCAAGGTCCGGCGGGAGTAAGCTACAATGAGCAGTTCTTC	CASSQGPAGVSYNEQFF
14	TRBJ2-7	few	-	TRBV5-1	TGCGCCAGCAGCCCAGACTCGCACTACTACGAGCAGTACTTC	CASSPDSHYYEQYF
16	TRBJ1-6	-	TRBD1	TRBV9	TGTGCCAGCAGCCCGTGGGACAGCTCCTATAATTCACCCCTCCACTTT	CASSPWDSSYNSPLHF
16	TRBJ2-2	few	-	TRBV5-1	TGCGCCAGCAGCTTGGCGAGAGTTGGGAACACCGGGGAGCTGTTTTTT	CASSLARVGNTGELFF
11	TRBJ2-7	-	TRBD1	TRBV2	TGTGCCGGGGGACAGGGCTACGAGCAGTACTTC	CAGGQGYEQYF
13	TRBJ2-7	-	-	TRBV6-1	TGTGCCAGCAGTATAACAGGGTTCTACGAGCAGTACTTC	CASSITGFYEQYF
15	TRBJ2-1	few	-	TRBV25-1	TGTGCCAGCAGTGGAGACTCGACGCCCTACAATGAGCAGTTCTTC	CASSGDSTPYNEQFF
11	TRBJ1-1	few	-	TRBV13	TGTGCCGGGCGAGGGGGTACTGAAGCTTTCTTT	CAGRGGTEAFF
17	TRBJ2-3	-	TRBD2	TRBV6-9	TGTGCCAGCAGTTACCTCATCAGCGGGAGAAGCACAGATACGCAGTATTTT	CASSYLISGRSTDTQYF
13	TRBJ2-2	-	TRBD2	TRBV19	TGTGCCAGTACTCCTAGCGGCACCGGGGAGCTGTTTTTT	CASTPSGTGELFF
15	TRBJ1-4	-	-	TRBV6-4	TGTGCCAGCAGCTACCGGGCGGGAAGGAATGAAAAACTGTTTTTT	CASSYRAGRNEKLFF
16	TRBJ2-3	once	TRBD2	TRBV19	TGTGCCAGTAGTATACCTAGCGGAGGCGGGGGAGATACGCAGTATTTT	CASSIPSGGGGDTQYF
15	TRBJ2-1	-	TRBD2	TRBV6-1	TGTGCCAGCAGTGAAGACACTAGCGGGAGCGATGAGCAGTTCTTC	CASSEDTSGSDEQFF
16	TRBJ1-1	-	TRBD1	TRBV6-5	TGTGCCAGCAGTTATTGGGCAGGGGGCAGAGGTGCTGAAGCTTTCTTT	CASSYWAGGRGAEAFF
13	TRBJ2-7	-	TRBD2	TRBV10-1	TGCGCCAGCGGGACTAGCGGGAGGGCCGAGCAGTACTTC	CASGTSGRAEQYF
14	TRBJ1-2	few	TRBD1	TRBV6-1	TGTGCCAGCAGTCCCCGCTCAGGGGGCTATGGCTACACCTTC	CASSPRSGGYGYTF
12	TRBJ2-7	-	-	TRBV27	TGTGCCAGTGGCTTTTCTGTCTACGAGCAGTACTTC	CASGFSVYEQYF
16	TRBJ2-7	-	-	TRBV16	TGTGCCAGCAGCCCCGTCGCCAGCGGAGTGGCCAACGAGCAGTACTTC	CASSPVASGVANEQYF
14	TRBJ2-7	-	-	TRBV4-2	TGTGCCAGCAGCCAAGGGGGCGCGACATACGAGCAGTACTTC	CASSQGGATYEQYF
12	TRBJ2-2	-	-	TRBV7-7	TGTGCCAGCAGCCACTCCACCGGGGAGCTGTTTTTT	CASSHSTGELFF
13	TRBJ2-7	-	-	TRBV6-1	TGTGCCAGCAGTGACAGACTCTCCTACGAGCAGTACTTC	CASSDRLSYEQYF
17	TRBJ2-3	-	-	TRBV28	TGTGCCAGCAGTTTATCTTCGGCAGGGCAGAGGAGAGATACGCAGTATTTT	CASSLSSAGQRRDTQYF
15	TRBJ2-7	-	TRBD1	TRBV6-5	TGTGCCAGCAGCCCCACCGGGACAGGGAACTACGAGCAGTACTTC	CASSPTGTGNYEQYF
15	TRBJ1-4	few	TRBD1	TRBV6-5	TGTGCCAGCAGACTTACAGGGGCGACTAATGAAAAACTGTTTTTT	CASRLTGATNEKLFF
15	TRBJ1-2	-	-	TRBV28	TGTGCCAGCAGTCGCGGACAGTTCCCAAACTATGGCTACACCTTC	CASSRGQFPNYGYTF
14	TRBJ1-1	-	-	TRBV6-1	TGTGCCAGCGTCGGACTCCCGGATCACACTGAAGCTTTCTTT	CASVGLPDHTEAFF
12	TRBJ2-7	once	TRBD2	TRBV7-9	TGTGCCAGCAGCCTGCGGGGGGCCGAGCAGTACTTC	CASSLRGAEQYF
16	TRBJ2-2	-	-	TRBV19	TGTGCCAGTAGTAGATGGACAGTCGCGAACACCGGGGAGCTGTTTTTT	CASSRWTVANTGELFF
13	TRBJ2-1	once	-	TRBV14	TGTGCCAGCTCAGGGTTGGTCCTTAATGAGCAGTTCTTC	CASSGLVLNEQFF
13	TRBJ2-7	-	TRBD2	TRBV6-5	TGTGCCAGCAGGGCGGGAGGGCCGTACGAGCAGTACTTC	CASRAGGPYEQYF
15	TRBJ2-2	-	-	TRBV5-1	TGCGCCAGCAGCCGGACGCGGGAACACACCGGGGAGCTGTTTTTT	CASSRTREHTGELFF
14	TRBJ2-2	-	-	TRBV7-9	TGTGCCAGCAGCTTAGTTCAGAACACCGGGGAGCTGTTTTTT	CASSLVQNTGELFF
14	TRBJ2-1	-	TRBD2	TRBV2	TGTGCCAGCAGTCTAGCGGGAGGAGGCGGTGAGCAGTTCTTC	CASSLAGGGGEQFF
10	TRBJ1-2	once	-	TRBV20-1	TGCAGTGCTAGAGGAGGAGGCTACACCTTC	CSARGGGYTF
18	TRBJ2-3	-	TRBD2	TRBV5-1	TGCGCCAGCAGCTTGGGTAGCGGGAGGGCCCTCGAGACAGATACGCAGTATTTT	CASSLGSGRALETDTQYF
16	TRBJ1-1	-	-	TRBV25-1	TGTGCCAGCAGTGTCAACAGGGCTGGCATGAACACTGAAGCTTTCTTT	CASSVNRAGMNTEAFF
13	TRBJ1-2	-	-	TRBV28	TGTGCCAGCGCCGGGACAACTAACTATGGCTACACCTTC	CASAGTTNYGYTF
12	TRBJ1-1	-	-	TRBV2	TGTGCCAGCAGTGAAAACGGGGGAAGAGCTTTCTTT	CASSENGGRAFF
14	TRBJ1-3	-	-	TRBV28	TGTGCCAGCAGTCTCAGTTACTCTGGAAACACCATATATTTT	CASSLSYSGNTIYF
13	TRBJ2-7	-	TRBD1	TRBV14	TGTGCCAGCAGCTGGGACAGCACCTACGAGCAGTACTTC	CASSWDSTYEQYF
14	TRBJ2-5	-	-	TRBV29-1	TGCAGCGTTGCCCGGACTGGATCACAAGAGACCCAGTACTTC	CSVARTGSQETQYF
15	TRBJ1-5	few	TRBD1	TRBV19	TGTGCCAGTAGTGCCAACAGGGGGGGAGGGCAGCCCCAGCATTTT	CASSANRGGGQPQHF
16	TRBJ2-7	-	-	TRBV6-6	TGTGCCAGCAGTCCCACAGGGATGGGGTTGGTTTACGAGCAGTACTTC	CASSPTGMGLVYEQYF
14	TRBJ2-1	few	TRBD2	TRBV5-1	TGCGCCAGCAGAACGGGAGGAGTACTCAATGAGCAGTTCTTC	CASRTGGVLNEQFF
14	TRBJ2-2	-	-	TRBV29-1	TGCAGCGTTGCGATAGACACGAACACCGGGGAGCTGTTTTTT	CSVAIDTNTGELFF
16	TRBJ2-3	-	TRBD1	TRBV11-2	TGTGCCAGCAGAGCGAGGACAGGCGAACCGGTAGATACGCAGTATTTT	CASRARTGEPVDTQYF